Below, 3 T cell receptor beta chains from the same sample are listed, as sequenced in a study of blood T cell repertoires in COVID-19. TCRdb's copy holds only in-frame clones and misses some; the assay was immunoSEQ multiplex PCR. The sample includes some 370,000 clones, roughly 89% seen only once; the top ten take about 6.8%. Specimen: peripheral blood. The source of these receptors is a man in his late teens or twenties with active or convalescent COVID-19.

The CDR3 DNA follows: TGTGCCAGCAGCTTAGACCCCCCTAGCGGGGGAACAGATACGCAGTATTTT. Translation gives CASSLDPPSGGTDTQYF. This chain joins TRBV11-3 and TRBJ2-3; 10 bases fit TRBD2. Germline V lookup: CDR1 SGHNT, CDR2 YENEEA. The ends lost 0 bases at V and 3 bases at J; junction bases unmatched: 6. This CDR3 contains 17 residues.

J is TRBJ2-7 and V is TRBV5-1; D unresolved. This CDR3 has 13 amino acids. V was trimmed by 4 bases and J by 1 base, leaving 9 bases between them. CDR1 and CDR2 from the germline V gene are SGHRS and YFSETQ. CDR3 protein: CASSRPGSYEQYF. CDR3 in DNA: TGCGCCAGCAGCCGGCCAGGATCCTACGAGCAGTACTTC.

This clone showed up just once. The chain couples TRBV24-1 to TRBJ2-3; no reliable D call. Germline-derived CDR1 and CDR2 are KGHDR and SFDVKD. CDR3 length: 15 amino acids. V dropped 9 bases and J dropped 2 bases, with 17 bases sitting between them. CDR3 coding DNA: TGTGCCACCGAATACGGGTCCTCTGACACAGATACGCAGTATTTT. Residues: CATEYGSSDTDTQYF.